This TCR beta chain was profiled in a study of OX40 agonist ivuxolimab in advanced cancers. Whole-study context: Recorded diagnoses for dose-escalation patients were hepatocellular carcinoma, melanoma, renal cell or head and neck cancer. Cohort: approximately 83% men, mean age 60, aged about 20 to 90.

Researchers took blood at baseline, on cycle 4 day 1, and on cycle 7 day 1. Looked up from germline, CDR1 is SEHNR and CDR2 is FQNEAQ (reference sequence). J lost 2 bases, V lost 5 bases, and 13 bases had no gene match. The CDR3 is 19 residues long. Measured with immunoSEQ multiplex PCR; TCRdb has only the in-frame clones, and not every one. The sample includes 90,000 to 100,000 clones, 70% to 85% seen only once; the top ten take roughly 1.5%. The clonotype comes from an adult with an advanced solid tumor such as melanoma, head and neck, liver or kidney cancer. The source was CD4+ or CD8+ T cells sorted from blood, collected in a trial of the OX40 agonist ivuxolimab. This chain links TRBV7-9 with TRBJ2-3, with 13 bases fitting TRBD2. The DNA for the CDR3 is TGTGCCAGCAGCAGTGGACTAGCGGGAGATTTTTTTGACACAGATACGCAGTATTTT. Translating it yields CASSSGLAGDFFDTDTQYF.